This T cell receptor beta chain was sequenced in a study of T cell repertoires in aging, cancer and after chemotherapy. At the level of the study: Donor ages fell into six groups from 30 or younger up to 70 or older. The whole study produced a dataset of roughly 8.8 million TCR reads. Study-level results: Rebound thymic output was suggested by rising median generation probability during chemotherapy in each cancer cohort. Untreated cancer patients had significantly lower blood TCR diversity than age-matched healthy donors.

Multiplex touch-down PCR with TRB-A/B primers amplified rearranged V-D-J TRB sequences. TCRdb independently ran MiXCR on the multiplex PCR reads; one entry per CDR3 protein. The table has roughly 2,000 distinct CDR3 sequences, 17% seen once. TCR beta rearrangements were amplified from peripheral blood genomic DNA. On this clonotype: Its antigen is still unknown. This sequence may be a read error, since a much larger clone differs from it by one base.

The source material was blood. The clonotype comes from a human donor with a solid tumor.

CDR3 sequence: CASSPRQGSTRYTF. The CDR3 bases are TGCGCCAGCAGCCCACGACAGGGGTCGACCCGCTACACCTTC. The chain carries TRBV4-1 and TRBJ1-2; 8 bases match TRBD1. Germline lookup yields CDR1 MGHRA and CDR2 YSYEKL. The trim removed 4 bases at V and 9 bases at J, leaving 10 bases unmatched. There are 14 residues in the CDR3.